Below, 28 T cell receptor beta chains from the same sample are listed, as sequenced in a study of blood T cell repertoires in COVID-19. This table comes from immunoSEQ multiplex PCR, and its TCRdb copy is limited to in-frame clones, with some not included. This table holds approximately 150,000 clones, roughly 85% found once. Specimen: peripheral blood. The receptors stem from a man in his sixties or seventies with acute or convalescent COVID-19.

This clone was seen only once. V and J are TRBV4-2 and TRBJ1-3; D perhaps matches TRBD1 (6 bases). From germline, CDR1 is LGHNA and CDR2 YNFKEQ. V was shortened by 4 bases and J by 4 bases, with 20 bases between the two germline ends. This CDR3 is built from 17 residues. The DNA for the CDR3 is TGTGCCAGCAGCCGCCCTGTGGCGGGGGCAGCAGGAAACACCATATATTTT. This sequence encodes CASSRPVAGAAGNTIYF.

This chain joins TRBV3-1 (or the pseudogene TRBV3-2) and TRBJ1-1, with TRBD1 matching 11 bases. The V and J ends lost 2 bases and 0 bases, in that order; junction bases with no gene match: 5. In germline, CDR1 is LGHDT, CDR2 YNNKEL (reference sequence). The CDR3 is made up of 17 amino acids. CDR3 nucleotide sequence: TGTGCCAGCAGCCAATGGGGACAGGGGGGAATGAACACTGAAGCTTTCTTT. It specifies CASSQWGQGGMNTEAFF.

The CDR3 DNA is TGTGCAAGTCGCTTAAAGACTTCCGGACAGGGACCTTTTGAGCAGTACTTC. Its protein is CASRLKTSGQGPFEQYF. The chain is built from TRBV12-2 and TRBJ2-7; the table's D call, TRBD1, has no DNA check behind it. TRBV12-2 is recorded as a pseudogene. The CDR3 runs 17 residues.

The J gene is TRBJ1-2, the V gene TRBV28; 10 bases match TRBD1. The CDR3 is 14 amino acids. V dropped 4 bases and J dropped 4; count of bases not matched to a gene: 3. CDR1 and CDR2 (germline): MDHEN, SYDVKM. In DNA, the CDR3 is TGTGCCAGCAGTTCCGGGACAGGGGTCTATGGCTACACCTTC. It is translated as CASSSGTGVYGYTF.

The chain has TRBV9 and TRBJ2-1; 10 bases fit TRBD2. Germline assignment: CDR1 SGDLS and CDR2 YYNGEE. V was clipped by 2 bases and J by 6 bases; unmatched bases: 2. The CDR3 has 14 amino acids. The CDR3 nucleotides are TGTGCCAGCAGCGTTAGCGGGAGGTTCAATGAGCAGTTCTTC. Protein sequence: CASSVSGRFNEQFF. Based on the CDR3 plus reference TRBV9 and TRBJ2-1, the full variable domain is DSGVTQTPKHLITATGQRVTLRCSPRSGDLSVYWYQQSLDQGLQFLIQYYNGEERAKGNILERFSAQQFPDLHSELNLSSLELGDSALYFCASSVSGRFNEQFFGPGTRLTVL.

Turning to this clone: A junction end diverges from the germline sequence, so it may reflect a read error. CDR3 nucleotide sequence: TGCGGGACGGGGACAGCAAAAGAGACCCAGTACTTC. Its translation: CGTGTAKETQYF. The chain links TRBV19 to TRBJ2-5; TRBD1 matches 7 bases. This CDR3 comprises 12 residues. CDR1 is LNHDA, CDR2 SQIVND, per germline (reference sequence). The full variable domain, in which reference TRBV19 and TRBJ2-5 provide the parts outside the CDR3, is DGGITQSPKYLFRKEGQNVTLSCEQNLNHDAMYWYRQDPGQGLRLIYYSQIVNDFQKGDIAEGYSVSREKKESFPLTVTSAQKNPTAFYLCGTGTAKETQYFGPGTRLLVL.

CDR3 region: CASSLVVAGSNGELFF. CDR3 in DNA: TGCGCCAGCAGCTTGGTAGTAGCGGGGTCAAACGGGGAGCTGTTTTTT. The rearrangement joins TRBV5-1 to TRBJ2-2; 8 bases agree with TRBD2. Germline CDR1 and CDR2: SGHRS and YFSETQ. J was trimmed by 7 bases and V by 0 bases; bases with no gene match: 8. The CDR3 is 16 residues long.

This chain uses TRBV15 with TRBJ2-3; D possibly corresponds to TRBD2 (6 bases). The germline CDR1 and CDR2 sequences are LNHNV and YYDKDF (reference sequence). The CDR3 has 14 residues. V lost 0 bases and J lost 6, with 10 bases in between. The CDR3 sequence: CATSRDIGRDTQYF. The CDR3 nucleotides read TGTGCCACCAGCAGAGATATAGGGAGGGATACGCAGTATTTT.

The gene calls are TRBV11-3 and TRBJ2-2, with 8 bases that match TRBD2. The length of the CDR3 is 15 residues. From germline, CDR1 is SGHNT and CDR2 YENEEA. V shed 6 bases, J shed 4 bases, and the junction held 7 bases outside the gene matches. The DNA for the CDR3 is TGTGCCAGCAGAAGAGCGGGAGCCTCCACCGGGGAGCTGTTTTTT. Protein product: CASRRAGASTGELFF.

The J gene is TRBJ2-1, the V gene TRBV4-1; the match to TRBD2 covers 12 bases. Germline loops: CDR1 MGHRA, CDR2 YSYEKL. The CDR3 contains 17 residues. The J segment lost 6 bases and the V segment lost 0 bases, leaving 6 bases of the junction unmatched. The CDR3 bases are TGCGCCAGCAGCCAAGATCCCGCTAGCGGGAGGGGCAATGAGCAGTTCTTC. Its translation is CASSQDPASGRGNEQFF.

This sequence joins TRBV4-2 and TRBJ2-5; the match to TRBD2 covers 8 bases. In germline, CDR1 is LGHNA, CDR2 YNFKEQ. The CDR3 extends over 18 amino acids. V shed 1 base and J 2 bases; nucleotides not matched to a gene: 12. CDR3 loop: CASSQVRFASGSQETQYF. DNA of the CDR3: TGTGCCAGCAGCCAAGTACGTTTTGCTAGCGGGTCTCAAGAGACCCAGTACTTC.

The chain is built from TRBV27 and TRBJ2-1; D remains ambiguous. CDR3 length: 13 residues. Germline assignment: CDR1 MNHEY and CDR2 SMNVEV (reference sequence). The ends were cut back, 3 bases at V and 7 bases at J, with 10 bases in the middle. The CDR3 is CASSLSHVNEQFF. In DNA form, the CDR3 reads TGTGCCAGCAGTTTGTCCCATGTTAATGAGCAGTTCTTC.

With regard to this clone: Other DNA sequences from this sample encode an identical CDR3 as well. The chain combines TRBV4-1 with TRBJ2-5; D is undetermined. Germline V lookup: CDR1 MGHRA, CDR2 YSYEKL. This CDR3 has 14 residues. The V end was cut by 0 bases, the J end by 1 base, with 6 bases between. CDR3 residues: CASSQDPGQETQYF. The CDR3 coding sequence is TGCGCCAGCAGCCAAGATCCGGGCCAAGAGACCCAGTACTTC.

The CDR3 is CASSPYRAPACEQYF. CDR3 nucleotide sequence: TGTGCCAGCAGTCCTTACAGGGCCCCCGCATGTGAGCAGTACTTC. This chain joins TRBV28 and TRBJ2-7; possible D gene TRBD1, 6 bases. This CDR3 has 15 residues. The V end was cut by 5 bases, the J end by 7 bases, with 21 bases between. From germline, CDR1 is MDHEN and CDR2 SYDVKM. The entire variable domain, with the rest obtained from reference TRBV28 and TRBJ2-7, is as follows: DVKVTQSSRYLVKRTGEKVFLECVQDMDHENMFWYRQDPGLGLRLIYFSYDVKMKEKGDIPEGYSVSREKKERFSLILESASTNQTSMYLCASSPYRAPACEQYFGPGTRLTVT.

The chain uses TRBV5-1 and TRBJ1-2, with TRBD1 matching over 7 bases. Trimming cost V 0 bases and J 5 bases; bases outside gene matches: 4. Looked up from germline, CDR1 is SGHRS and CDR2 is YFSETQ. This CDR3 has 14 residues. The CDR3 sequence is CASSLEGGWYGYTF. In nucleotides, the CDR3 is TGCGCCAGCAGCTTGGAAGGGGGCTGGTATGGCTACACCTTC.

This chain connects TRBV27 to TRBJ1-4; no reliable D call. CDR1 and CDR2 from the germline V gene are MNHEY and SMNVEV (reference sequence). With 7 bases removed from V and 2 bases from J, the gap between germline ends came to 14 bases. The CDR3 has 15 residues. CDR3 nucleotides: TGTGCCAGCAAACAAACTAGGGAGACTAATGAAAAACTGTTTTTT. Its protein product is CASKQTRETNEKLFF.

The CDR3 sequence is CASSPRQELNTEAFF. CDR3 DNA: TGTGCCAGCTCCCCTCGACAGGAATTGAACACTGAAGCTTTCTTT. The chain couples TRBV18 to TRBJ1-1; D perhaps matches TRBD1 (6 bases). This CDR3 comprises 15 residues. V dropped 6 bases and J dropped 0 bases, with 14 bases sitting between them. The germline V gene encodes CDR1 KGHSH and CDR2 LQKENI.

The chain recombines TRBV6-2 or TRBV6-3 with TRBJ1-1; D may be TRBD1 (5 bases). The CDR3 extends over 15 amino acids. Trimming removed 3 bases from V and 6 bases from J, with 17 bases in between. The V gene's germline CDR1 is MNHEY and CDR2 SVGEGT. The CDR3 DNA is TGTGCCAGCAGTTATGTAGGGGCCCTTTCACCTGAAGCTTTCTTT. This encodes CASSYVGALSPEAFF.

V gene TRBV2 combines with J gene TRBJ1-2; 8 nucleotides match TRBD1. Germline loops: CDR1 SNHLY, CDR2 FYNNEI. The CDR3 extends over 13 amino acids. Trimming at V came to 3 bases and at J to 7 bases, leaving 4 bases not matched to a gene. The CDR3 region has the DNA TGTGCCAGCAGTGACGGACAGGGTAGTGGCTACACCTTC. Protein product: CASSDGQGSGYTF.

The chain combines TRBV4-3 with TRBJ2-3, with 7 bases identical to TRBD2. Losses at the gene ends were 2 bases for V and 4 bases for J; bases not matched to a gene: 9. Germline V lookup: CDR1 LGHNA, CDR2 YSLEER. CDR3 size: 16 residues. CDR3 nucleotide sequence: TGCGCCAGCAGCCAACACTCGGGAGGTCCCCCAGATACGCAGTATTTT. Residues: CASSQHSGGPPDTQYF.

This chain uses TRBV19 with TRBJ1-1; possible D gene TRBD1, 6 bases. Germline assignment: CDR1 LNHDA and CDR2 SQIVND (reference sequence). V lost 9 bases, J lost 4 bases, and 18 bases lay in between. This CDR3 is 14 amino acids long. CDR3 residues: CASYKQGRGTEAFF. DNA of the CDR3: TGTGCCAGCTACAAACAGGGCAGGGGCACTGAAGCTTTCTTT.

The chain employs TRBV10-3 and TRBJ2-2, with D perhaps TRBD1 (5 bases). The CDR3 loop spans 13 amino acids. CDR1 and CDR2 from the germline V gene are ENHRY and SYGVKD. Trimming took 2 bases from V and 6 from J, leaving 7 bases between them. The CDR3 sequence: CAISETGPGELFF. For the CDR3, the DNA is TGTGCCATCAGTGAGACAGGTCCCGGGGAGCTGTTTTTT.

The rearrangement links TRBV28 to TRBJ2-5; 7 nucleotides agree with TRBD1. J gave up 1 base and V 6 bases, and 8 bases lay outside the gene matches. CDR3 size: 15 residues. The germline CDR1 and CDR2 sequences are MDHEN and SYDVKM. This CDR3 is CASSLTGMGQETQYF. CDR3 nucleotides: TGTGCCAGCAGCCTGACAGGGATGGGCCAAGAGACCCAGTACTTC.

This chain joins TRBV5-1 and TRBJ1-6, with 9 bases lining up with TRBD1. The V gene's germline CDR1 is SGHRS and CDR2 YFSETQ. Trimming at V came to 3 bases and at J to 7 bases, leaving 5 bases not matched to a gene. CDR3 length: 15 residues. Here the CDR3 reads CASSSGQGRNSPLHF. In DNA form, the CDR3 reads TGCGCCAGCAGCTCCGGACAGGGGAGAAATTCACCCCTCCACTTT.

This chain joins TRBV9 and TRBJ2-3, with TRBD1 matching over 9 bases. This CDR3 has 16 amino acids. The trim removed 4 bases at V and 5 bases at J, leaving 11 bases unmatched. In germline, CDR1 is SGDLS, CDR2 YYNGEE. CDR3 bases: TGTGCCAGCAGCAGACTTCCCGGACAGGGGAGAGATACGCAGTATTTT. Protein product: CASSRLPGQGRDTQYF.

This chain links TRBV11-1 with TRBJ2-1; tentatively, D is TRBD1 (5 bases). Germline V lookup: CDR1 SGHAT, CDR2 FQDESV (reference sequence). V was trimmed by 1 base and J by 10 bases, leaving 8 bases between them. CDR3 length: 12 residues. CDR3 nucleotide sequence: TGTGCCAGCAGCTTAGGGCGGACAGAGCAGTTCTTC. Its translation is CASSLGRTEQFF.

The chain carries TRBV19 and TRBJ2-7, with no clear D. The ends were cut back, 4 bases at V and 4 bases at J, with 20 bases in the middle. The germline gives CDR1 LNHDA, CDR2 SQIVND (reference sequence). The CDR3 covers 16 residues. CDR3 loop: CASSNAAHQVDYEQYF. The CDR3, as DNA: TGTGCCAGTAGTAACGCGGCCCACCAAGTCGATTACGAGCAGTACTTC.

The chain has TRBV7-2 and TRBJ1-5; possible D gene TRBD1, 6 bases. Looked up from germline, CDR1 is SGHTA and CDR2 is FQGNSA. The CDR3 extends over 13 amino acids. Between the trimmed V and J ends, which lost 6 bases and 3 bases, there was a span of 9 bases. The CDR3 coding sequence is TGTGCCAGCAGTCGACAGGTCAATCAGCCCCAGCATTTT. Its translation is CASSRQVNQPQHF.